This T cell receptor (beta chain) was found in a study of T cells in Graves' hyperthyroidism and ophthalmopathy. The study's findings and limits: The model made its ophthalmopathy prediction, and onset followed a median around six months later. Ophthalmopathy was distinguished from stable hyperthyroidism by 13 V-J signatures.

This clonotype was recorded at least ten times. No antigen is known for it. Trimming cost V 7 bases and J 2 bases, with 12 bases left between them. The V gene's germline CDR1 is SNHLY and CDR2 FYNNEI. This CDR3 has 15 residues. Amplification of TCR beta CDR3 regions was performed using RNA transcripts as template. The study used the HTBI primer set for a first-round RT-PCR of the TCR CDR3. In TCRdb, the multiplex PCR reads were re-called with MiXCR into one record per CDR3 protein. The profile covers hundreds of thousands of distinct CDR3 sequences, with under 20% appearing a single time and approximately 15% taken by the ten largest. Every diagnosis used clinical symptoms, serum thyroxine and TRAb, thyroid ultrasound and orbital computed tomography. The sample, blood from the first hyperthyroidism diagnosis, precedes any ophthalmopathy symptoms.

Sequenced material: blood. V and J are TRBV2 and TRBJ2-6, with D perhaps matching TRBD1 (6 bases). The receptor's source is a woman in her 50s with Graves' hyperthyroidism that later progressed to Graves' ophthalmopathy. CDR3 DNA: TGTGCCAGCATTCAACAGGGCCCTGGGGCCAACGTCCTGACTTTC. Its protein is CASIQQGPGANVLTF.